What follows is one T cell receptor beta chain and its context. The sample comes from a study of CD8 T cells in Susac syndrome. With random hexamers, reverse transcription was performed on about 0.45 to 1 ug of RNA. Coverage of TCR beta CDR3 amplification by immunoSEQ multiplex PCR extended to 54 Vbeta and 13 Jbeta. MiXCR, applied by TCRdb to the immunoSEQ multiplex PCR reads, yields one record per CDR3 protein. The sample lists about 160,000 distinct CDR3 sequences; just under 95% were seen once. This CDR3 has 15 residues. The V and J ends lost 4 bases and 6 bases respectively, with 15 bases between them.

The J gene is TRBJ2-2, the V gene TRBV12-3 or TRBV12-4; tentative D call: TRBD1 (6 bases). Material for sequencing was CD4+ T cells from PBMCs. The receptor's source is a human donor in good health. The DNA of the CDR3 is TGTGCCAGCAGTTCCGGGACAACGCTCCCCGGGGAGCTGTTTTTT. It is translated as CASSSGTTLPGELFF.